Following are 29 T cell receptor beta chains from one sample sequenced in a study of shared clonotypes between healthy human individuals. Sequenced by immunoSEQ multiplex PCR; TCRdb stores in-frame clones only, minus some. Of 1.6 million or so clones listed, around 98.5% were seen once; the top ten hold approximately 0.38%. Material for sequencing was naive CD4+ T cells sorted from blood. Documented subset: CD45RA+ positively selected. These receptors were taken from a man aged 25-45 years in good health.

The chain couples TRBV5-4 to TRBJ1-2; 12 bases agree with TRBD1. V trimming: 3 bases; J trimming: 7 bases; junction bases outside the gene matches: 7. The V gene's germline CDR1 is SGHNT and CDR2 YYREEE (reference sequence). The CDR3 consists of 15 residues. The CDR3 coding sequence is TGTGCCAGCAGCTCGGGGGGACAGGGGGCCATTGGCTACACCTTC. It specifies CASSSGGQGAIGYTF.

The rearrangement uses TRBV7-2 and TRBJ1-4; D remains ambiguous. The CDR3 sequence is 15 residues long. V dropped 0 bases and J dropped 0 bases, with 5 bases sitting between them. Germline V gene data show CDR1 as SGHTA and CDR2 as FQGNSA. CDR3 protein: CASSLALATNEKLFF. CDR3 bases: TGTGCCAGCAGCTTAGCCTTGGCAACTAATGAAAAACTGTTTTTT.

The CDR3 coding sequence is TGTGCCAGCAGCTTAGGGGCGGGGGCTGCAACTAATGAAAAACTGTTTTTT. It specifies CASSLGAGAATNEKLFF. The J gene is TRBJ1-4, the V gene TRBV7-8; tentatively, D is TRBD1 (6 bases). Germline-derived CDR1 and CDR2 are SGHVS and FQNEAQ. Between the trimmed V and J ends, which lost 1 base and 0 bases, there was a span of 12 bases. There are 17 residues in the CDR3.

The chain combines TRBV25-1 with TRBJ2-7; TRBD2 is a possible D gene (6 bases). V lost 6 bases to trimming and J lost 4 bases, with 13 bases between them. This CDR3 is 13 amino acids long. The germline V gene encodes CDR1 MGHDK and CDR2 SYGVNS. The CDR3 spells CASSGGIFYEQYF. In DNA form, the CDR3 reads TGTGCCAGCAGCGGCGGGATCTTTTACGAGCAGTACTTC.

The rearrangement joins TRBV7-3 to TRBJ2-2; TRBD1 might be the D (6 bases). The CDR3 spans 16 residues. Trimming shortened V by 5 bases and J by 3 bases, and 16 bases separated the two germline ends. Germline lookup yields CDR1 SGHTA and CDR2 FQGTGA. This chain's CDR3 is CASSRSPNRDTGELFF. The CDR3 DNA is TGTGCCAGCAGCCGGTCACCTAACAGGGACACCGGGGAGCTGTTTTTT.

The genes are TRBV9 and TRBJ2-7, with D hard to call. In germline, CDR1 is SGDLS, CDR2 YYNGEE. Trimming cost V 2 bases and J 0 bases, with 9 bases left between them. The CDR3 totals 14 residues. The CDR3 is CASSVKAPSYEQYF. In nucleotides, the CDR3 is TGTGCCAGCAGCGTTAAGGCTCCCTCCTACGAGCAGTACTTC.

The V and J genes are TRBV14 and TRBJ1-3; unclear D gene. The V end was cut by 0 bases, the J end by 3 bases, with 12 bases between. Germline-derived CDR1 and CDR2 are SGHDN and FVKESK. The CDR3 totals 16 residues. The CDR3 loop is CASSQEGLAFGNTIYF. The CDR3, as DNA: TGTGCCAGCAGCCAAGAGGGCTTAGCATTTGGAAACACCATATATTTT.

The rearrangement joins TRBV28 to TRBJ2-1; D remains unclear. The ends were cut back, 6 bases at V and 2 bases at J, with 5 bases in the middle. Germline V gene data show CDR1 as MDHEN and CDR2 as SYDVKM. There are 12 residues in the CDR3. For the CDR3, the DNA is TGTGCCAGCAGCTTCGCCTACAATGAGCAGTTCTTC. It specifies CASSFAYNEQFF.

The chain has TRBV11-2 and TRBJ2-1; 8 bases map to TRBD1. The junction had 9 bases not matched to a gene; V was cut back by 7 bases and J by 10 bases. The CDR3 is 13 amino acids. The V gene's germline CDR1 is SGHAT and CDR2 FQNNGV. The CDR3 DNA is TGTGCCAGCAAAGGGACAGGTATGTGGGAGCAGTTCTTC. Translation: CASKGTGMWEQFF.

This chain joins TRBV19 and TRBJ1-2; 11 bases map to TRBD1. The CDR3 runs 13 residues. J gave up 4 bases and V 8 bases, and 3 bases lay outside the gene matches. Germline V gene lookup returns CDR1 LNHDA and CDR2 SQIVND (reference sequence). The CDR3 loop is CASWTGGGYGYTF. The CDR3 bases are TGTGCCAGTTGGACAGGGGGCGGCTATGGCTACACCTTC. The complete variable domain, with remaining parts taken from reference TRBV19 and TRBJ1-2, reads DGGITQSPKYLFRKEGQNVTLSCEQNLNHDAMYWYRQDPGQGLRLIYYSQIVNDFQKGDIAEGYSVSREKKESFPLTVTSAQKNPTAFYLCASWTGGGYGYTFGSGTRLTVV.

The chain uses TRBV18 and TRBJ1-2; TRBD1 aligns across 7 bases. Germline V gives CDR1 KGHSH, CDR2 LQKENI. V shed 4 bases, J shed 4 bases, and the junction held 9 bases outside the gene matches. The CDR3 covers 15 residues. In DNA form, the CDR3 reads TGTGCCAGCTCACGGGCACAGGGGTTGGGCTATGGCTACACCTTC. Protein product: CASSRAQGLGYGYTF.

V is TRBV21-1 and J is TRBJ2-1; no DNA check was done on the table's D call, TRBD2. TRBV21-1 is annotated as a pseudogene. CDR3 length equals 16 residues. CDR3 coding DNA: TGTGCCAGCAGCAAAGTTTGCGGATTCTCCTACAATGAGCAGTTCTTC. The encoded protein is CASSKVCGFSYNEQFF.

The chain is built from TRBV7-9 and TRBJ2-5, with D possibly TRBD1 on 6 matching bases. The germline V gene has CDR1 SEHNR and CDR2 FQNEAQ (reference sequence). V shed 2 bases and J shed 4 bases, with 11 bases lying between them. This CDR3 is built from 14 residues. The CDR3 here is CASSLMVTGETQYF. In DNA, the CDR3 is TGTGCCAGCAGCTTAATGGTGACAGGAGAGACCCAGTACTTC.

J is TRBJ2-3 and V is TRBV7-3; D is perhaps TRBD2 (6 bases). Deletions cut 1 base from V and 1 base from J, with 12 bases between. CDR1 is SGHTA and CDR2 is FQGTGA in the germline V gene. There are 16 residues in the CDR3. The CDR3 loop reads CASSLKGLQGTDTQYF. The CDR3 DNA reads TGTGCCAGCAGCTTAAAGGGACTTCAGGGCACAGATACGCAGTATTTT.

J is TRBJ2-7 and V is TRBV27, with D maybe TRBD1 (5 bases). Germline CDR1 MNHEY, CDR2 SMNVEV (reference sequence). The CDR3 contains 12 residues. Deletions cut 2 bases from V and 5 bases from J, with 7 bases between. This CDR3 reads CASSLKGNEQYF. CDR3 nucleotide sequence: TGTGCCAGCAGTTTAAAGGGGAACGAGCAGTACTTC.

The chain employs TRBV5-1 and TRBJ2-6; D may be TRBD2 (5 bases). The CDR3 is made up of 18 amino acids. In germline, CDR1 is SGHRS, CDR2 YFSETQ. The germline V and J ends were trimmed by 0 bases and 2 bases, with 15 bases remaining between them. The CDR3 spells CASSLAADFSPGANVLTF. For the CDR3, the DNA is TGCGCCAGCAGCTTGGCCGCGGACTTTTCTCCTGGGGCCAACGTCCTGACTTTC. Looking up the rest from reference TRBV5-1 and TRBJ2-6 gives the full variable domain: KAGVTQTPRYLIKTRGQQVTLSCSPISGHRSVSWYQQTPGQGLQFLFEYFSETQRNKGNFPGRFSGRQFSNSRSEMNVSTLELGDSALYLCASSLAADFSPGANVLTFGAGSRLTVL.

The chain combines TRBV7-8 with TRBJ2-7; D not resolved. Germline-derived CDR1 and CDR2 are SGHVS and FQNEAQ. The CDR3 runs 16 residues. V was clipped by 0 bases and J by 5 bases, with 17 bases between them. The CDR3 here is CASSLAGSLANNEQYF. DNA of the CDR3: TGTGCCAGCAGCTTAGCGGGGTCCCTCGCTAACAACGAGCAGTACTTC.

With regard to this clone: Within the sample, other DNA sequences also encode this same CDR3. The genes are TRBV2 and TRBJ2-3; no firm D call. Deletions cut 3 bases from V and 1 base from J, with 2 bases between. Germline lookup yields CDR1 SNHLY and CDR2 FYNNEI. The CDR3 contains 12 residues. The CDR3 loop reads CASSDRTDTQYF. The CDR3 nucleotides are TGTGCCAGCAGTGACCGCACAGATACGCAGTATTTT.

This clone was counted a single time. The chain links TRBV5-5 to TRBJ2-5; D may be TRBD1 (5 bases). CDR3 length: 16 residues. Between the trimmed V and J ends, which lost 4 bases and 2 bases, there was a span of 18 bases. Germline loops: CDR1 SGHKS, CDR2 YYEKEE (reference sequence). CDR3 residues: CASSPPVAGRQETQYF. CDR3 nucleotide sequence: TGTGCCAGCAGCCCTCCGGTTGCAGGGCGTCAAGAGACCCAGTACTTC. Using reference TRBV5-5 and TRBJ2-5 for the parts outside the CDR3, the full variable domain is DAGVTQSPTHLIKTRGQQVTLRCSPISGHKSVSWYQQVLGQGPQFIFQYYEKEERGRGNFPDRFSARQFPNYSSELNVNALLLGDSALYLCASSPPVAGRQETQYFGPGTRLLVL.

The rearrangement joins TRBV2 to TRBJ2-7; possible D gene TRBD1, 6 bases. Trimming left V 4 bases short and J 3 bases short, with 13 bases between. The CDR3 consists of 14 residues. Germline CDR1 reads SNHLY; CDR2 reads FYNNEI. The CDR3 nucleotides are TGTGCCAGCAGTGCTCCGGGACATTACTACGAGCAGTACTTC. It translates to CASSAPGHYYEQYF.

This sequence joins TRBV11-2 and TRBJ2-3; 7 nucleotides align to TRBD2. This CDR3 contains 15 residues. V shed 1 base and J 2 bases; nucleotides not matched to a gene: 3. Germline V CDR1 and CDR2: SGHAT, FQNNGV. The CDR3 DNA reads as TGTGCCAGCAGCTTAGGCCGGGACTACACAGATACGCAGTATTTT. Translated, it gives CASSLGRDYTDTQYF.

V gene TRBV7-8 combines with J gene TRBJ2-3; no clear D gene. Per the germline V gene, CDR1 is SGHVS and CDR2 is FQNEAQ. This CDR3 region has 16 residues. Between the trimmed V and J ends, which lost 4 bases and 0 bases, there was a span of 14 bases. CDR3 protein: CASSSLRDTSTDTQYF. The CDR3 DNA reads as TGTGCCAGCAGCTCACTAAGGGATACTAGCACAGATACGCAGTATTTT.

The chain links TRBV2 to TRBJ1-5, with D unresolved. Trimming removed 3 bases from V and 6 bases from J, with 21 bases in between. Germline lookup yields CDR1 SNHLY and CDR2 FYNNEI. This CDR3 contains 17 residues. CDR3 amino acids: CASSEDEGTHWGQPQHF. The CDR3 DNA sequence: TGTGCCAGCAGTGAGGATGAGGGAACTCACTGGGGTCAGCCCCAGCATTTT. Filled out from reference TRBV2 and TRBJ1-5, the complete variable domain reads EPEVTQTPSHQVTQMGQEVILRCVPISNHLYFYWYRQILGQKVEFLVSFYNNEISEKSEIFDDQFSVERPDGSNFTLKIRSTKLEDSAMYFCASSEDEGTHWGQPQHFGDGTRLSIL.

V is TRBV11-3 and J is TRBJ2-1; D unresolved. The CDR3 covers 13 residues. Deletions cut 5 bases from V and 9 bases from J, with 14 bases between. The germline V gene has CDR1 SGHNT and CDR2 YENEEA. CDR3: CASSRDVLGEQFF. CDR3 in DNA: TGTGCCAGCAGCCGCGACGTGTTAGGTGAGCAGTTCTTC.

The J gene is TRBJ2-3, the V gene TRBV11-2; D gene ambiguous. This CDR3 has 14 amino acids. Germline lookup yields CDR1 SGHAT and CDR2 FQNNGV. V was shortened by 3 bases and J by 2 bases, with 9 bases between the two germline ends. The CDR3 DNA follows: TGTGCCAGCAGCTTGGGCCCAATCACAGATACGCAGTATTTT. This translates into CASSLGPITDTQYF.

This chain links TRBV18 with TRBJ2-2, with D possibly TRBD1 on 6 matching bases. The V end lost 3 bases, the J end lost 0 bases, and 11 bases lay between the germline ends. Germline V gene sequence: CDR1 KGHSH, CDR2 LQKENI. The CDR3 has 16 amino acids. CDR3 protein: CASSPITGPNTGELFF. The CDR3 DNA sequence: TGTGCCAGCTCACCGATAACAGGGCCGAACACCGGGGAGCTGTTTTTT.

The chain combines TRBV5-1 with TRBJ2-1; D ambiguous. V dropped 3 bases and J dropped 13 bases, with 14 bases sitting between them. The CDR3 length is 12 residues. Germline V gene lookup returns CDR1 SGHRS and CDR2 YFSETQ. CDR3 nucleotides: TGCGCCAGCAGCTCCTCCTCGACTGACCAGTTCTTC. As protein: CASSSSSTDQFF.

The V and J genes are TRBV9 and TRBJ2-3; 10 bases fit TRBD2. The germline V gene encodes CDR1 SGDLS and CDR2 YYNGEE. The CDR3 extends over 16 amino acids. V lost 3 bases to trimming and J lost 6 bases; unmatched junction nucleotides: 10. The CDR3 region is CASSGGLAPGVDTQYF. Written as DNA, the CDR3 is TGTGCCAGCAGCGGGGGACTAGCGCCCGGAGTGGATACGCAGTATTTT.

V and J are TRBV6-1 and TRBJ2-5, with D tentatively TRBD2 (5 bases). V lost 4 bases, J lost 5 bases, and 11 bases lay in between. Per the germline V gene, CDR1 is MNHNS and CDR2 is SASEGT. This CDR3 is 13 amino acids long. In nucleotides, the CDR3 is TGTGCCAGCAGTGGGGTAGCGAGGGAGACCCAGTACTTC. It codes for CASSGVARETQYF.